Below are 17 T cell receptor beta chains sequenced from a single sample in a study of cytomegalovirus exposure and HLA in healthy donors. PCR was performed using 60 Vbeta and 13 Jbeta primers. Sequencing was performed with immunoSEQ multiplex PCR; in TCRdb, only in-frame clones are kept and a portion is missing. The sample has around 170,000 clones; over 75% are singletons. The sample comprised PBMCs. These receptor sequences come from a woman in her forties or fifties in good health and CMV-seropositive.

CDR3 sequence (DNA): TGCGCCAGCAGCTTGGTCAGCGCTTATAATTCACCCCTCCACTTT. Protein product: CASSLVSAYNSPLHF. The chain links TRBV5-1 to TRBJ1-6, with D unresolved. There are 15 residues in the CDR3. V lost 0 bases to trimming and J lost 4 bases, with 8 bases between them. Per the germline V gene, CDR1 is SGHRS and CDR2 is YFSETQ.

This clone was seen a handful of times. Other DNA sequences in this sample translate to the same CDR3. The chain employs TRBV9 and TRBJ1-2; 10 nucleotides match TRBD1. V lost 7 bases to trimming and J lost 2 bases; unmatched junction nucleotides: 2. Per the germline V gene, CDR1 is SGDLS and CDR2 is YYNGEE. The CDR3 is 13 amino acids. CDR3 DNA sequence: TGTGCCAGCGGGGACAGGGGCAACTATGGCTACACCTTC. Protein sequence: CASGDRGNYGYTF.

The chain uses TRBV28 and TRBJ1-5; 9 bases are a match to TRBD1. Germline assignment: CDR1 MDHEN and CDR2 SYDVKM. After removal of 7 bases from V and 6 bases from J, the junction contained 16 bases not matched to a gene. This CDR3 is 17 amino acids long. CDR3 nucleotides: TGTGCCAGCAAACCGGGACAGGGCCCGCGGCGGGGTCAGCCCCAGCATTTT. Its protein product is CASKPGQGPRRGQPQHF.

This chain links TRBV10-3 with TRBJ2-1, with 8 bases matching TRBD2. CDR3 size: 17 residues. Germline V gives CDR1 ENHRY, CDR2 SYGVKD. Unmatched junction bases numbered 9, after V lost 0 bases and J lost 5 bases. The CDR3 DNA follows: TGTGCCATCAGTGAGTCACTCAGCGGGAGCTCTAACAATGAGCAGTTCTTC. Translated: CAISESLSGSSNNEQFF.

CDR3: CASSVREQGYEQFF. The CDR3 DNA reads as TGCGCCAGCAGCGTACGTGAACAGGGGTATGAGCAGTTCTTC. The rearrangement links TRBV4-3 to TRBJ2-1; 7 bases match TRBD1. CDR1 LGHNA and CDR2 YSLEER come from the germline V gene. J lost 8 bases, V lost 5 bases, and 9 bases had no gene match. This CDR3 spans 14 amino acids.

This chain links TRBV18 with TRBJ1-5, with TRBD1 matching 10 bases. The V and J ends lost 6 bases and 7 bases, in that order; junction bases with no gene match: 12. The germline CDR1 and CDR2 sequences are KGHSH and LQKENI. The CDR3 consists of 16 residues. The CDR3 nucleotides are TGTGCCAGCTCTCGTTCCGGGACAGGGGACAAACAGCCCCAGCATTTT. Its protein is CASSRSGTGDKQPQHF. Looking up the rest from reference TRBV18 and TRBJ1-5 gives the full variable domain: NAGVMQNPRHLVRRRGQEARLRCSPMKGHSHVYWYRQLPEEGLKFMVYLQKENIIDESGMPKERFSAEFPKEGPSILRIQQVVRGDSAAYFCASSRSGTGDKQPQHFGDGTRLSIL.

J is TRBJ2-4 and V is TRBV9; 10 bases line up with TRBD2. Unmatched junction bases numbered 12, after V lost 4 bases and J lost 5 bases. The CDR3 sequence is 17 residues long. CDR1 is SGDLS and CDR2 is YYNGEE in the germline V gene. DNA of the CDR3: TGTGCCAGCAGCACCTCCTCCGGGACTAGCGCCCAAAACATTCAGTACTTC. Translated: CASSTSSGTSAQNIQYF.

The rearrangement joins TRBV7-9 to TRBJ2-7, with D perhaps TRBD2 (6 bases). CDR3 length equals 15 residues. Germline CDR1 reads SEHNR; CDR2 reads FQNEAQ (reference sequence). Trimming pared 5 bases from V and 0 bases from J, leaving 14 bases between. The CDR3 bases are TGTGCCAGCAGCGCCTCGGGCGGGGTCTCCTACGAGCAGTACTTC. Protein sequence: CASSASGGVSYEQYF. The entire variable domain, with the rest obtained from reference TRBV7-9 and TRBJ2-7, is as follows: DTGVSQNPRHKITKRGQNVTFRCDPISEHNRLYWYRQTLGQGPEFLTYFQNEAQLEKSRLLSDRFSAERPKGSFSTLEIQRTEQGDSAMYLCASSASGGVSYEQYFGPGTRLTVT.

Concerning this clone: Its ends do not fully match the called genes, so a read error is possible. CDR3 in amino acids: CAISDSAGYGQYF. CDR3 coding DNA: TGTGCCATCAGTGACTCAGCGGGATACGGGCAGTACTTC. The J gene is TRBJ2-7, the V gene TRBV10-3; 7 bases agree with TRBD2. The germline V gene has CDR1 ENHRY and CDR2 SYGVKD. CDR3 length: 13 amino acids.

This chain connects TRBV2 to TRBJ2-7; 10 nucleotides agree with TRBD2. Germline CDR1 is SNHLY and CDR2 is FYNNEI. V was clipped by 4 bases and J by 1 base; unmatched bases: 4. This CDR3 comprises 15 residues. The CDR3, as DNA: TGTGCCAGCAGTGCTAGCGGGGGAATATCCTACGAGCAGTACTTC. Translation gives CASSASGGISYEQYF.

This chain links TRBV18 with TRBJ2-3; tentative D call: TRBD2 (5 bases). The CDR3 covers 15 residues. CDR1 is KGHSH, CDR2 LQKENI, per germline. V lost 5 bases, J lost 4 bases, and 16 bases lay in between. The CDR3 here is CASSSTSGDPDTQYF. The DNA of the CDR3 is TGTGCCAGCTCATCGACCTCCGGGGATCCAGATACGCAGTATTTT. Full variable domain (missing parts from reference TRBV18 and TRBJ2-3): NAGVMQNPRHLVRRRGQEARLRCSPMKGHSHVYWYRQLPEEGLKFMVYLQKENIIDESGMPKERFSAEFPKEGPSILRIQQVVRGDSAAYFCASSSTSGDPDTQYFGPGTRLTVL.

The CDR3 DNA is TGTGCCACCAGCGGCCCCTTTAGGACTAGCGGGAGTAATGAGCAGTTCTTC. This translates into CATSGPFRTSGSNEQFF. This chain links TRBV15 with TRBJ2-1; 13 nucleotides line up with TRBD2. This CDR3 region has 17 residues. The V gene's germline CDR1 is LNHNV and CDR2 YYDKDF (reference sequence). J was trimmed by 7 bases and V by 5 bases; bases with no gene match: 11.

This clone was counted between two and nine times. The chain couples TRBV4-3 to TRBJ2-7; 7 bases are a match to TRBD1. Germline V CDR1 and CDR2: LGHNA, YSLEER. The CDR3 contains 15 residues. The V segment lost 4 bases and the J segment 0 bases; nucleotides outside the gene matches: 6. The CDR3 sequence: CASSRDRVSSYEQYF. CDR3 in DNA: TGCGCCAGCAGCCGCGACAGGGTCAGCTCCTACGAGCAGTACTTC.

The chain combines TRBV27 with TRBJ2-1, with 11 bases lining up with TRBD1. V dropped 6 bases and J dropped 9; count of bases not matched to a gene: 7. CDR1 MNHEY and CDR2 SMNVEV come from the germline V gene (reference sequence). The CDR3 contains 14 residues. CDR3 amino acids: CASRGQGDRSEQFF. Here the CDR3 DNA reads TGTGCCAGCAGGGGACAGGGGGACCGAAGTGAGCAGTTCTTC.

The CDR3 sequence is CASSLVGQGPNEQFF. CDR3 DNA: TGTGCCAGCAGCTTAGTAGGGCAGGGGCCCAATGAGCAGTTCTTC. V usage is TRBV7-9 and J usage is TRBJ2-1, with D perhaps TRBD1 (6 bases). V lost 1 base and J 6 bases, leaving 13 bases between the germline ends. The CDR3 has 15 amino acids. CDR1 and CDR2 (germline): SEHNR, FQNEAQ (reference sequence).

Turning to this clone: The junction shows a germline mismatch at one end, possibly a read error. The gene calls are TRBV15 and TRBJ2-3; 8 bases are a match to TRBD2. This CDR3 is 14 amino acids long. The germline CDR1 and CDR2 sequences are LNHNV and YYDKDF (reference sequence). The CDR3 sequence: CATSRDSLGTRLPF. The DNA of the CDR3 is TGTGCCACCAGCAGAGATAGCTTGGGGACTAGACTACCTTTT.

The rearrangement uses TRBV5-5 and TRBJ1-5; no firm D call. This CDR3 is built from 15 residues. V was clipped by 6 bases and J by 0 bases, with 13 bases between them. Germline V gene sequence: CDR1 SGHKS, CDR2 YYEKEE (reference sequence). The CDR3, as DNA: TGTGCCAGCACGGCCCGAGGCAATAGCAATCAGCCCCAGCATTTT. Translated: CASTARGNSNQPQHF.